One sample yielded the 3 T cell receptor beta chains listed below, sequenced in a study of Tregs in tolerant kidney transplant recipients. Clones were sequenced by immunoSEQ multiplex PCR, and TCRdb holds only the in-frame ones, with some missing. This sample has around 63,000 clones, with approximately 85% found just once. The sample in question was Tregs from blood, obtained before the transplant. The receptors stem from a human donor who received a combined kidney and bone marrow transplant.

The chain combines TRBV28 with TRBJ2-7, with D hard to call. The V gene lost 0 bases and the J gene lost 0 bases, with 12 bases spanning the gap. CDR3 length: 16 amino acids. Germline values: CDR1 MDHEN, CDR2 SYDVKM. CDR3 region: CASSLWGRIDSYEQYF. The CDR3 DNA reads as TGTGCCAGCAGTTTATGGGGCAGGATCGACTCCTACGAGCAGTACTTC.

This chain links TRBV2 with TRBJ1-2, with a possible D match to TRBD1 (5 bases). Germline CDR1 is SNHLY and CDR2 is FYNNEI. The CDR3 spans 14 residues. The V gene lost 2 bases and the J gene lost 7 bases, with 14 bases spanning the gap. CDR3 nucleotide sequence: TGTGCCAGCAGTGAAAAGAGTCGGGGGAGTGGCTACACCTTC. Amino acid sequence: CASSEKSRGSGYTF.

The CDR3 bases are TGTGCCAGCAGCCCCGCCAGAGTCTACAATGAGCAGTTCTTC. Its protein product is CASSPARVYNEQFF. The rearrangement uses TRBV7-2 and TRBJ2-1; unclear D gene. The V end was cut by 5 bases, the J end by 3 bases, with 11 bases between. The CDR3 runs to 14 residues. In germline, CDR1 is SGHTA, CDR2 FQGNSA.